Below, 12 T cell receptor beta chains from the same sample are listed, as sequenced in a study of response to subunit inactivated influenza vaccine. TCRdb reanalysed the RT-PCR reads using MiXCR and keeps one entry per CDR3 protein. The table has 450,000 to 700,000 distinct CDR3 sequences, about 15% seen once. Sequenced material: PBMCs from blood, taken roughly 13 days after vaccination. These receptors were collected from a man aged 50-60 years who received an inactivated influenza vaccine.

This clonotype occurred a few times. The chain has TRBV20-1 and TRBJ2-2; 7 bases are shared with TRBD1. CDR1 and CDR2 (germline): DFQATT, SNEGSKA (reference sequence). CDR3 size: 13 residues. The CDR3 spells CSFDRENTGELFF. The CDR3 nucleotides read TGCAGCTTCGACAGGGAAAACACCGGGGAGCTGTTTTTT.

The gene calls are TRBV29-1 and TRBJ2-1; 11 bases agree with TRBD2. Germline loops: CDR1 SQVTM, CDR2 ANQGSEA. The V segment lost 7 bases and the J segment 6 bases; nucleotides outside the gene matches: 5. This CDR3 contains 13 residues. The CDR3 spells CSATSGIGNEQFF. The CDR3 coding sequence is TGCAGCGCGACTAGCGGGATTGGCAATGAGCAGTTCTTC.

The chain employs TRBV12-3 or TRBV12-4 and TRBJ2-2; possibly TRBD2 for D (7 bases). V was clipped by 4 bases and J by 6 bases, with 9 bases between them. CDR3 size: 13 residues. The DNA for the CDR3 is TGTGCCAGCAGTTCCGGGGGGCCCGGGGAGCTGTTTTTT. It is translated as CASSSGGPGELFF.

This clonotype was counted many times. The CDR3 DNA sequence: TGCGCCAGCAGTCGGGGTCGGGACAGGGTATCCTCCGATACGCAGTATTTT. This codes for CASSRGRDRVSSDTQYF. The gene calls are TRBV5-1 and TRBJ2-3; 9 bases fit TRBD1. CDR1 and CDR2 from the germline V gene are SGHRS and YFSETQ. Trimming at V came to 5 bases and at J to 6 bases, leaving 16 bases not matched to a gene. The CDR3 runs to 17 residues.

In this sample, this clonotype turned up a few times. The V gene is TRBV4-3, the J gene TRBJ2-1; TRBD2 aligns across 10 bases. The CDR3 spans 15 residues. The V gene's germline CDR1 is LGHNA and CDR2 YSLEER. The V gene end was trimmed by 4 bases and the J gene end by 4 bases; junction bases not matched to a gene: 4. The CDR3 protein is CASSLSGREYNEQFF. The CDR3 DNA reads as TGCGCCAGCAGCCTAAGCGGGAGGGAGTACAATGAGCAGTTCTTC.

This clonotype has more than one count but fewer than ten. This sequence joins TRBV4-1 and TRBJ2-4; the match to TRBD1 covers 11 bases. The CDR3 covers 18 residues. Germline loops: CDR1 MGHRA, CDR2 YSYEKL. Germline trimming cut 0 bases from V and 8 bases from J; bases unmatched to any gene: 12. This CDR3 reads CASSQERDIGTGGDIQYF. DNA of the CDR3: TGCGCCAGCAGCCAAGAACGAGATATCGGGACAGGGGGGGACATTCAGTACTTC.

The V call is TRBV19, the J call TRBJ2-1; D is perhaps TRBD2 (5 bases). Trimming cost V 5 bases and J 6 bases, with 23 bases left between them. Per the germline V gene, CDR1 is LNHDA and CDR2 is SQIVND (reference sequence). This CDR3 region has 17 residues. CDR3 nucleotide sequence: TGTGCCAGTAGTCCTCGGGGTGACGGAGGCTTTATCAATGAGCAGTTCTTC. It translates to CASSPRGDGGFINEQFF.

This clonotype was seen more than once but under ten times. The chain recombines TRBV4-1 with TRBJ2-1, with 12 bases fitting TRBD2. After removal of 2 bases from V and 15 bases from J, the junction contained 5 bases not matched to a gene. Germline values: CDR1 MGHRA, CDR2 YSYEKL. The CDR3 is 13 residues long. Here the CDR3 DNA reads TGCGCCAGCAGCCAAACTAGCGGGGGGCCCTGGTTCTTC. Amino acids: CASSQTSGGPWFF.

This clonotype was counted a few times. The CDR3 spells CASSPMIGRGTEQYF. As DNA, the CDR3 is TGTGCCAGCTCACCAATGATAGGGCGGGGAACCGAGCAGTACTTC. This chain connects TRBV18 to TRBJ2-7; TRBD2 might be the D (6 bases). Germline V gene data show CDR1 as KGHSH and CDR2 as LQKENI. V was clipped by 2 bases and J by 6 bases, with 17 bases between them. The CDR3 sequence is 15 residues long.

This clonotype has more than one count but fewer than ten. The CDR3 DNA reads as TGTGCCAGCAGCCCGCCCTTCCGGACGGCTATTGGGTCCCAGTACTTC. Encoded protein: CASSPPFRTAIGSQYF. The genes are TRBV7-9 and TRBJ2-5, with no clear D. Germline V gene data show CDR1 as SEHNR and CDR2 as FQNEAQ (reference sequence). V lost 5 bases and J lost 9, with 25 bases in between. This CDR3 has 16 residues.

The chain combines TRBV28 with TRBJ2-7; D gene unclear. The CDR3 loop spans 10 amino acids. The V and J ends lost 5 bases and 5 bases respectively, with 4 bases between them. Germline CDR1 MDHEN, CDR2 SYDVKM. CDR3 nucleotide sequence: TGTGCCAGCAGTGACCACGAGCAGTACTTC. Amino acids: CASSDHEQYF.

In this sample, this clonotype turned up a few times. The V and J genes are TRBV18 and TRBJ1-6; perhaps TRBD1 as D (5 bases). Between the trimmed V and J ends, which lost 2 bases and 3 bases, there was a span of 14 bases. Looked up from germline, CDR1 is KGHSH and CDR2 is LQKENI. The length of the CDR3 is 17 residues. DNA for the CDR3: TGTGCCAGCTCACCAGCCGGGGGGGGAATCTATAATTCACCCCTCCACTTT. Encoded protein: CASSPAGGGIYNSPLHF.